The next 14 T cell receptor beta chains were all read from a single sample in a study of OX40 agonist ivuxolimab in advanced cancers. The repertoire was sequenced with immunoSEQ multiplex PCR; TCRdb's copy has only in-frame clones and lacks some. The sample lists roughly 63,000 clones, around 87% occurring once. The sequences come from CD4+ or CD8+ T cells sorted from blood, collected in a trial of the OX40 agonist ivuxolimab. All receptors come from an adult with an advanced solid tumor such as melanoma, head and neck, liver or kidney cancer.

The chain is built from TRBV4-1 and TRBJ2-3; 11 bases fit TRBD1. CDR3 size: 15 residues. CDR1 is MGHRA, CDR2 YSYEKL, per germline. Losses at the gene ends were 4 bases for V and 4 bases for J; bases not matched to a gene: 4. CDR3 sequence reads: CASSPAGQGADTQYF. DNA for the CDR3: TGCGCCAGCAGCCCAGCGGGACAGGGGGCAGATACGCAGTATTTT.

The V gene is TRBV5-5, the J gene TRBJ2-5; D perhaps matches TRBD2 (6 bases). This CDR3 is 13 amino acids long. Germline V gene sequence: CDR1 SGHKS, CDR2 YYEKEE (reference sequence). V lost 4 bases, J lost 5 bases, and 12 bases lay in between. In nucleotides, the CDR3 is TGTGCCAGCAGCCCCGCGGGGTCGGAGACCCAGTACTTC. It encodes CASSPAGSETQYF.

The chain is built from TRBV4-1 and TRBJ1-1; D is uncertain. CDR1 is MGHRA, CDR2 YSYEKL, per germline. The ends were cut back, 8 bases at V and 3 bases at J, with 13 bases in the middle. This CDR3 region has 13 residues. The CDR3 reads CASGNRQHTEAFF. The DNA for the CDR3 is TGCGCCAGCGGAAACCGACAACACACTGAAGCTTTCTTT.

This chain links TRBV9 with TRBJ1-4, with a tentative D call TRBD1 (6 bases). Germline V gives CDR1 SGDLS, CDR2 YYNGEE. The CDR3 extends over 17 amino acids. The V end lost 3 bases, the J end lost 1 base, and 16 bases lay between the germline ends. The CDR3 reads CASSDRRGGLTNEKLFF. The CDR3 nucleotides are TGTGCCAGCAGCGATCGGCGAGGGGGTTTAACTAATGAAAAACTGTTTTTT.

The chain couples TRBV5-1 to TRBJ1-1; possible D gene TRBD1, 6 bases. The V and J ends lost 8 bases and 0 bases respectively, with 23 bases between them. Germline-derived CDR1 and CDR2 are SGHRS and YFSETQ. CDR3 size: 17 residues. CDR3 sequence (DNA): TGCGCCAGACGTCGCGAGGGACATTTATCCATGAACACTGAAGCTTTCTTT. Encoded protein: CARRREGHLSMNTEAFF. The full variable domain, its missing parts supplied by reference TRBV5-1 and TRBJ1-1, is KAGVTQTPRYLIKTRGQQVTLSCSPISGHRSVSWYQQTPGQGLQFLFEYFSETQRNKGNFPGRFSGRQFSNSRSEMNVSTLELGDSALYLCARRREGHLSMNTEAFFGQGTRLTVV.

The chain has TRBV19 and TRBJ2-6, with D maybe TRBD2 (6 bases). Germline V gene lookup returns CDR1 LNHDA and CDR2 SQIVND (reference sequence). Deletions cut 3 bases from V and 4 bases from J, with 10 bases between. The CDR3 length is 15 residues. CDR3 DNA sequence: TGTGCCAGTAGTATGGGGGGTTCAGGGGCCAACGTCCTGACTTTC. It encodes CASSMGGSGANVLTF.

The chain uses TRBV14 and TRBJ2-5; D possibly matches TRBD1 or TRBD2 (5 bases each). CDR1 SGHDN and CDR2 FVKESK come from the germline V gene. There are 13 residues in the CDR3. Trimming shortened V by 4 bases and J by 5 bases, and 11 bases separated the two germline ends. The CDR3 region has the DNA TGTGCCAGCAGCCGGGACCGCTTGGAGACCCAGTACTTC. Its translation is CASSRDRLETQYF.

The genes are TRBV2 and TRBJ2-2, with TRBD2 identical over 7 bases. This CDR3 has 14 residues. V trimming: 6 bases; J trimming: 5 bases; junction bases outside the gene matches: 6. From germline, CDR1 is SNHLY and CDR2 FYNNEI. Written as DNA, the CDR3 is TGTGCCAGCAGAGCGGGATGGGAGACCGGGGAGCTGTTTTTT. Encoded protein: CASRAGWETGELFF.

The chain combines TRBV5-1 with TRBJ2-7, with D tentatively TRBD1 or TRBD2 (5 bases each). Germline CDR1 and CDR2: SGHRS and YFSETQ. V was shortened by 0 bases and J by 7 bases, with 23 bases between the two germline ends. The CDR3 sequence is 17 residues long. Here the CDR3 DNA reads TGCGCCAGCAGCTTGGCCGGTCGGGACGGCGACTTGGAGGAGCAGTACTTC. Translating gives CASSLAGRDGDLEEQYF.

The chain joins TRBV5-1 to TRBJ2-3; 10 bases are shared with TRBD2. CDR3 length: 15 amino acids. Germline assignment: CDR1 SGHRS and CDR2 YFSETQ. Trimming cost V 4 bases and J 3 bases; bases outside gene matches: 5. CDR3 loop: CASSIGLAVTDTQYF. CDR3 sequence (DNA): TGCGCCAGCAGCATCGGACTAGCGGTAACAGATACGCAGTATTTT. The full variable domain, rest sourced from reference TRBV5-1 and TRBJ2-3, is KAGVTQTPRYLIKTRGQQVTLSCSPISGHRSVSWYQQTPGQGLQFLFEYFSETQRNKGNFPGRFSGRQFSNSRSEMNVSTLELGDSALYLCASSIGLAVTDTQYFGPGTRLTVL.

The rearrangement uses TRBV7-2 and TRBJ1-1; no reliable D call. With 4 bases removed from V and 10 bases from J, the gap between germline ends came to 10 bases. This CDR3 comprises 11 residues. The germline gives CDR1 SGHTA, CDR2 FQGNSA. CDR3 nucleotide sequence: TGTGCCAGCAGCTCAGGAGTTGGAGCTTTCTTT. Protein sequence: CASSSGVGAFF.

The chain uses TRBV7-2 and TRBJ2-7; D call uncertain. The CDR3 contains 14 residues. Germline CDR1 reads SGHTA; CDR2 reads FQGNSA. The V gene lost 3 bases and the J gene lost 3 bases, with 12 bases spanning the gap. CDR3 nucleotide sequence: TGTGCCAGCAGCTTGTCTCCTGCCCTCTACGAGCAGTACTTC. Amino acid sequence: CASSLSPALYEQYF.

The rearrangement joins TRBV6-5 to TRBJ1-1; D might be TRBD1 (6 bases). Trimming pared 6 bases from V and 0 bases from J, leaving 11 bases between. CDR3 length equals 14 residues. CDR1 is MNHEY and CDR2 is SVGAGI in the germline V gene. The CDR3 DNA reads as TGTGCCAGCAGGGGCAGGGGCATGAACACTGAAGCTTTCTTT. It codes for CASRGRGMNTEAFF.

CDR3 residues: CASSWGNRAGANVLTF. The CDR3 region has the DNA TGTGCCAGCAGCTGGGGAAACAGGGCCGGGGCCAACGTCCTGACTTTC. This rearrangement joins TRBV13 to TRBJ2-6; D is possibly TRBD1 (6 bases). Germline assignment: CDR1 PRHDT and CDR2 FYEKMQ (reference sequence). The CDR3 length is 16 residues. The germline V and J ends were trimmed by 4 bases and 4 bases, with 14 bases remaining between them.